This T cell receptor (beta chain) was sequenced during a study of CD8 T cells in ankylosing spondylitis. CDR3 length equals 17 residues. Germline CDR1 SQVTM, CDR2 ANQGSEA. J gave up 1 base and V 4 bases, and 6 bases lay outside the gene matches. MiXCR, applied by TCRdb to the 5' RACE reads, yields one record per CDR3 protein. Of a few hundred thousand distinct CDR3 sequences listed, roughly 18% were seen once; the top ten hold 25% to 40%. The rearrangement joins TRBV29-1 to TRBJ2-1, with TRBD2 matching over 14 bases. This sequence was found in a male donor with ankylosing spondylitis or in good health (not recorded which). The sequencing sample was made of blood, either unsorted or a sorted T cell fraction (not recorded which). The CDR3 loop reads CSVVGTSGSSSYNEQFF. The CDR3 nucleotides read TGCAGCGTTGTGGGGACTAGCGGGAGTTCGTCCTACAATGAGCAGTTCTTC.